The rows below give T cell receptor beta chains drawn from one sample of a study of Ad26.COV2.S vaccination and SARS-CoV-2 variants. This table comes from immunoSEQ multiplex PCR, and its TCRdb copy is limited to in-frame clones, with some not included. This table holds around 380,000 clones, around 85% found once. Here the sequenced sample was peripheral blood, taken in a trial of Ad26.COV2.S vaccine versus placebo. These receptors were taken from a person aged 18 to 65 who received the Ad26.COV2.S COVID-19 vaccine or a placebo. The conserved cysteine and the conserved F or W are not part of the CDR3 here.

TRBJ1-3	TRBV7-2	ASSIVGTTENTIY
TRBJ1-5	TRBV11-2	ASSPGVTGGNQPQH
TRBJ2-2	TRBV3-1/TRBV3-2	ASSQGTRGWELF
TRBJ2-7	TRBV6-2/TRBV6-3	ASSYAYEQY
TRBJ2-3	TRBV7-2	ASSTSGGTDTQY
TRBJ2-3	TRBV7-9	ASSPVQDTQY
TRBJ1-1	TRBV7-9	ASSGQGYSEAF
TRBJ2-2	TRBV2	ASSTSGRELF
TRBJ2-3	TRBV20-1	SASGLAGRDTQY
TRBJ1-3	TRBV18	ASSTGPSSGNTIY
TRBJ1-5	TRBV2	ASSAGHSPQH
TRBJ1-2	TRBV30	AWSVQGVYYGYT
TRBJ2-7	TRBV6-2/TRBV6-3	ASSFLAGGPSTYEQY
TRBJ1-1	TRBV7-2	ASSLEGDGAEAF
TRBJ2-3	TRBV2	ASSGGNTDTQY
TRBJ1-3	TRBV4-1	ASSQDSGNTIY
TRBJ2-7	TRBV11-2	ASSFLNEQY
TRBJ1-2	TRBV5-8	ASSLATGASLGYGYT
TRBJ2-5	TRBV5-1	ASAIPTGAGETQY
TRBJ1-5	TRBV10-2	ASTQTVRQPQH
TRBJ1-3	TRBV2	ASSPGNTIY
TRBJ2-3	TRBV5-1	ASSLGGLAGADTQY
TRBJ2-2	TRBV27	ASGSQGVAGELF
TRBJ1-6	TRBV7-9	ASSSGTGSNSPLH
TRBJ2-1	TRBV5-1	ASSLWSLAIGEQF
TRBJ2-1	TRBV7-8	ASSLLAGLAGDEQF
TRBJ2-7	TRBV30	AWSGSTYEQY
TRBJ1-3	TRBV3-1/TRBV3-2	ASSHQGLTSGNTIY
TRBJ2-2	TRBV5-4	ASSSGGGPTGELF
TRBJ2-1	TRBV27	ASSFGGSYNEQF
TRBJ1-1	TRBV5-4	ASSSKMNTEAF
TRBJ2-7	TRBV7-9	ASSRWDGAYEQY
TRBJ1-2	TRBV6-6	ASSYSGQWDGYT
TRBJ2-7	TRBV11-2	ASSLETGGEQY
TRBJ1-5	TRBV6-4	ASSDPRDSDWKPQH
TRBJ2-1	TRBV5-5	ASSLSDNEQF
TRBJ1-2	TRBV12-3/TRBV12-4	ASSSSYGYT
TRBJ2-2	TRBV5-4	ASSSGLHTGELF
TRBJ2-5	TRBV5-6	ASSLKQLQETQY
TRBJ2-6	TRBV5-1	ASSLELGMSSGANVLT